The 12 T cell receptor beta chains below were found in one sample sequenced in a study of blood T cell repertoires in COVID-19. Sequencing used immunoSEQ multiplex PCR; TCRdb keeps in-frame clones, though not all of them. The sample comprises roughly 15,000 clones, approximately 92% of which are singletons, and 7.6% rests with the top ten. Sequenced material: peripheral blood. The receptors come from a human donor with active COVID-19. The donor label of this sample is uncertain.

The chain couples TRBV6-2 or TRBV6-3 to TRBJ2-5, with TRBD2 matching over 10 bases. In germline, CDR1 is MNHEY, CDR2 SVGEGT. The CDR3 consists of 16 residues. The V segment lost 5 bases and the J segment 5 bases; nucleotides outside the gene matches: 11. The CDR3 is CASSPLSSGGGETQYF. The CDR3 nucleotides are TGTGCCAGCAGTCCCCTTTCTAGCGGGGGAGGGGAGACCCAGTACTTC.

The sample holds a few counts of this clone. The J gene is TRBJ2-1, the V gene TRBV7-9; 10 bases are shared with TRBD2. Looked up from germline, CDR1 is SEHNR and CDR2 is FQNEAQ (reference sequence). The V gene end was trimmed by 5 bases and the J gene end by 8 bases; junction bases not matched to a gene: 9. The CDR3 extends over 15 amino acids. The CDR3 DNA reads as TGTGCCAGCAGCCCAAGCGGGAGGGCCTTATATGAGCAGTTCTTC. It translates to CASSPSGRALYEQFF.

The rearrangement uses TRBV9 and TRBJ1-4; TRBD1 agrees at 7 bases. CDR1 and CDR2 (germline): SGDLS, YYNGEE. V was pared by 2 bases and J by 7 bases, with 8 bases of the junction left unmatched. CDR3 length: 15 residues. The CDR3 DNA reads TGTGCCAGCAGCGTGGTGGGACAGTGGGGTGAAAAACTGTTTTTT. Translation gives CASSVVGQWGEKLFF.

This sequence joins TRBV30 and TRBJ1-5, with D perhaps TRBD1 (5 bases). The CDR3 loop spans 14 amino acids. Trimming pared 5 bases from V and 5 bases from J, leaving 16 bases between. Germline V gene sequence: CDR1 GTSNPN, CDR2 SVGIG (reference sequence). The CDR3 coding sequence is TGTGCCTGGGACCAGCGGGGGGGGGATCAGCCCCAGCATTTT. Translated, it gives CAWDQRGGDQPQHF.

The J gene is TRBJ2-1, the V gene TRBV6-7, with D possibly being TRBD2 (5 bases). TRBV6-7 is reported as an ORF; its role is uncertain. The CDR3 runs to 15 residues. Between the trimmed V and J ends, which lost 2 bases and 8 bases, there was a span of 16 bases. CDR3 residues: CASSYRRASLDEQFF. CDR3 coding DNA: TGTGCCAGCAGTTACAGGCGGGCCTCGTTGGATGAGCAGTTCTTC.

The chain links TRBV7-2 to TRBJ2-3, with 8 nucleotides matching TRBD2. CDR3 length equals 16 residues. Per germline, CDR1 SGHTA and CDR2 FQGNSA. With 5 bases clipped from V and 1 base from J, the junction kept 8 bases outside the gene matches. CDR3 sequence: CASSPMAGGGTDTQYF. Written as DNA, the CDR3 is TGTGCCAGCAGCCCGATGGCGGGGGGCGGCACAGATACGCAGTATTTT.

V usage is TRBV5-1 and J usage is TRBJ1-1; D might be TRBD1 (6 bases). Between the trimmed V and J ends, which lost 3 bases and 4 bases, there was a span of 13 bases. Per germline, CDR1 SGHRS and CDR2 YFSETQ. The CDR3 runs 14 residues. DNA of the CDR3: TGCGCCAGCAGCTCAGAAACAGGGAGCACTGAAGCTTTCTTT. It is translated as CASSSETGSTEAFF. Full variable domain (rest looked up from reference TRBV5-1 and TRBJ1-1): KAGVTQTPRYLIKTRGQQVTLSCSPISGHRSVSWYQQTPGQGLQFLFEYFSETQRNKGNFPGRFSGRQFSNSRSEMNVSTLELGDSALYLCASSSETGSTEAFFGQGTRLTVV.

V is TRBV6-2 or TRBV6-3 and J is TRBJ2-7; D unresolved. Germline CDR1 MNHEY, CDR2 SVGEGT. V was cut by 3 bases and J by 2 bases, with 8 bases left in between. This CDR3 has 13 residues. DNA of the CDR3: TGTGCCAGCAGTTATTCTGGGCCCTACGAGCAGTACTTC. This encodes CASSYSGPYEQYF.

This clone was detected once. This chain joins TRBV29-1 and TRBJ2-5, with 11 bases lining up with TRBD2. Germline V lookup: CDR1 SQVTM, CDR2 ANQGSEA. The V gene end was trimmed by 6 bases and the J gene end by 5 bases; junction bases not matched to a gene: 5. The CDR3 consists of 13 residues. CDR3: CSVGIAGGETQYF. The CDR3 DNA reads TGCAGCGTCGGAATAGCGGGAGGGGAGACCCAGTACTTC.

This chain links TRBV7-8 with TRBJ2-2; weak D call: TRBD1 (5 bases). Trimming left V 2 bases short and J 7 bases short, with 20 bases between. This CDR3 comprises 17 residues. Germline V gene data show CDR1 as SGHVS and CDR2 as FQNEAQ. The CDR3 spells CASSLLAQGGFYGELFF. The CDR3 coding sequence is TGTGCCAGCAGCTTATTGGCGCAGGGTGGATTTTACGGGGAGCTGTTTTTT.

This clone appeared a few times. This chain uses TRBV2 with TRBJ1-2; 7 bases match TRBD1. The CDR3 has 16 residues. CDR1 SNHLY and CDR2 FYNNEI come from the germline V gene. Germline trimming cut 6 bases from V and 3 bases from J; bases unmatched to any gene: 13. The CDR3 here is CASRPRTGRLDYGYTF. CDR3 sequence (DNA): TGTGCCAGCAGACCCAGGACAGGAAGGTTGGACTATGGCTACACCTTC.

The CDR3 loop is CASSSERPDRGQETQYF. The CDR3 DNA follows: TGTGCCAGCAGTTCCGAACGACCGGACAGGGGCCAAGAGACCCAGTACTTC. V and J are TRBV28 and TRBJ2-5, with 9 bases matching TRBD1. The germline CDR1 and CDR2 sequences are MDHEN and SYDVKM. V shed 4 bases, J shed 1 base, and the junction held 10 bases outside the gene matches. The CDR3 contains 17 residues.